In its sample, the clone carrying this TCR beta chain was seen a few times. As yet, its antigen is unknown. This sample was taken from a study of CD8+ T cells in alopecia areata. Points from the study as a whole: Expanded CD8+ clones among the top 100, as well as scalp clonality, were significantly decreased by tofacitinib.

Treatment defined: oral pan-JAK inhibitor, 5-10 mg twice daily. Once RNA had been extracted, it was reverse transcribed into cDNA to act as the sequencing template. Sequencing used immunoSEQ multiplex PCR; TCRdb keeps in-frame clones, though not all of them. Here the sample spans some 150,000 clones, roughly 60% being singletons. The V and J ends lost 4 bases and 5 bases, in that order; junction bases with no gene match: 4. This CDR3 is built from 14 residues. Germline CDR1 SGHRS, CDR2 YFSETQ. The V gene is TRBV5-1, the J gene TRBJ2-2; 8 bases line up with TRBD1. The sequencing used CD4+ T cells sorted from blood, collected at roughly week 55, from a patient treated with tofacitinib. The source is a human donor with alopecia areata. The CDR3 region has the DNA TGCGCCAGCAGCCAGACAGGGGATACCGGGGAGCTGTTTTTT. Its translation is CASSQTGDTGELFF.